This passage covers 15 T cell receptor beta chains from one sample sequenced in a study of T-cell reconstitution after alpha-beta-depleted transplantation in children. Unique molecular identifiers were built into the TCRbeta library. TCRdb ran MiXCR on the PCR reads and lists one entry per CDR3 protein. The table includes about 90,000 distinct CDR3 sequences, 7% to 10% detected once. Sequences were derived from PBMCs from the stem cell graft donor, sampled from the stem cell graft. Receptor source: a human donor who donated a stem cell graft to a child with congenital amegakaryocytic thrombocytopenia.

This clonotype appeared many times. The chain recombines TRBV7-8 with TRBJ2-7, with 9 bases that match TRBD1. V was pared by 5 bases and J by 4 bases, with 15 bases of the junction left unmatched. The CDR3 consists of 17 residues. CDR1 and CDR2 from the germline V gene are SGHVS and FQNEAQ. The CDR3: CASSAEYGTGHWYEQYF. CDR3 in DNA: TGTGCCAGCAGCGCCGAGTATGGGACAGGGCATTGGTACGAGCAGTACTTC.

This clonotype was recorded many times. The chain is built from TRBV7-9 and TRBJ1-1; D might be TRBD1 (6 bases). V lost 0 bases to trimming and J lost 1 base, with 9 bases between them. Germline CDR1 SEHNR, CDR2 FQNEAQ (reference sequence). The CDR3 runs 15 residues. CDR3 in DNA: TGTGCCAGCAGCTTAGCAGGGACAAGGAACACTGAAGCTTTCTTT. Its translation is CASSLAGTRNTEAFF.

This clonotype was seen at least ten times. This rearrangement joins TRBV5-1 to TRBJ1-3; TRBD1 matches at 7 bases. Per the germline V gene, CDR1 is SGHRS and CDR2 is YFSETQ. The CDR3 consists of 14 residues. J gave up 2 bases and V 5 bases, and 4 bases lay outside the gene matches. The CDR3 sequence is CASRTGMAGNTIYF. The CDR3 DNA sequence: TGCGCCAGCAGGACAGGGATGGCTGGAAACACCATATATTTT.

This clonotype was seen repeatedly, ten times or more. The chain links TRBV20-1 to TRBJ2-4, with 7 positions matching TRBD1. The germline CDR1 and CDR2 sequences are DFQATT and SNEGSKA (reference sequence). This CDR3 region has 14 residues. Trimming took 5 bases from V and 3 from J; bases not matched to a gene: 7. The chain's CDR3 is CSAGEGAGKNIQYF. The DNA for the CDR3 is TGCAGTGCTGGCGAGGGGGCGGGCAAAAACATTCAGTACTTC.

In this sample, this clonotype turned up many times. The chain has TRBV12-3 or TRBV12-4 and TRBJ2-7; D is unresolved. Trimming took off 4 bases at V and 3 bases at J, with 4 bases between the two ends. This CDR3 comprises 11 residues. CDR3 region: CASSSLYEQYF. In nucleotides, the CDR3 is TGTGCCAGCAGTTCACTCTACGAGCAGTACTTC.

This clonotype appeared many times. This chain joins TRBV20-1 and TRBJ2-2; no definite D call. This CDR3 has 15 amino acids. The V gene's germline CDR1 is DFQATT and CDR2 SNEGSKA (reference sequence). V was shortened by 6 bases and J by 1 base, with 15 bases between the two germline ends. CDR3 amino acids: CSARSLYRNTGELFF. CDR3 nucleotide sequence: TGCAGTGCGCGGAGCCTTTACAGGAACACCGGGGAGCTGTTTTTT.

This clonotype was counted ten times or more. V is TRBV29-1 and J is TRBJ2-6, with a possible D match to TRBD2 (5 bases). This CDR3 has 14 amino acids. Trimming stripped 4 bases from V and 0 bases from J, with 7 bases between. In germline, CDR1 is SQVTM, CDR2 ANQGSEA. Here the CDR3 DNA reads TGCAGCGTTGGAGGGCACTCTGGGGCCAACGTCCTGACTTTC. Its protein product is CSVGGHSGANVLTF.

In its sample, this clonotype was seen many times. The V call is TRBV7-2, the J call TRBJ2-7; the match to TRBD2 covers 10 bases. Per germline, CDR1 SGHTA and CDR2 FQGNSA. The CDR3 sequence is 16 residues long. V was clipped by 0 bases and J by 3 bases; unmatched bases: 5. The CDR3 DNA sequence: TGTGCCAGCAGCTTAGCTCTTGCTAGCGGGGGCTACGAGCAGTACTTC. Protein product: CASSLALASGGYEQYF.

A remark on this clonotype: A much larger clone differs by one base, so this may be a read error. The CDR3 region has the DNA TGCGCCAGCAGCTTAGACAGGGGGCTGGGTGACGCTTTCTTT. It codes for CASSLDRGLGDAFF. V usage is TRBV5-1 and J usage is TRBJ1-1, with 10 bases identical to TRBD1. This CDR3 spans 14 amino acids. The germline V gene has CDR1 SGHRS and CDR2 YFSETQ. The V segment lost 2 bases and the J segment 11 bases; nucleotides outside the gene matches: 9.

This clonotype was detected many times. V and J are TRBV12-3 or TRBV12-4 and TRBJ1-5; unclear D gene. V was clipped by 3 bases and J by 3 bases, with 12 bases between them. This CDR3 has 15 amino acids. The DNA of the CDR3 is TGTGCCAGCAGTTTGGGGAGAGGTGTCAATCAGCCCCAGCATTTT. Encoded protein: CASSLGRGVNQPQHF.

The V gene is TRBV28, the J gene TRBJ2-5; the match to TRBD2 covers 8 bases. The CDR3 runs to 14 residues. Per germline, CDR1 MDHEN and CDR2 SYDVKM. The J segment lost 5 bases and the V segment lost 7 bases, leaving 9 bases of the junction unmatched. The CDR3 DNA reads TGTGCCAGCAACCTTAGCGGGGCGGGGGAGACCCAGTACTTC. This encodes CASNLSGAGETQYF.

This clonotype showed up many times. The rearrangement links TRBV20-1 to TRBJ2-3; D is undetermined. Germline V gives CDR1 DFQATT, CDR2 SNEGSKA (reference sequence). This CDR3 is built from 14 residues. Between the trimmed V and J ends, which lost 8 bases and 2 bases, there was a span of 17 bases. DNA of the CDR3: TGCAGTTTAGTAATAGGCTCCTACACAGATACGCAGTATTTT. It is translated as CSLVIGSYTDTQYF.

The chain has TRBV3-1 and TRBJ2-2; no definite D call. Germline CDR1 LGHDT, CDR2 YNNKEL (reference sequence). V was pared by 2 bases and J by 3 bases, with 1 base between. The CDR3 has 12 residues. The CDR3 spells CASSQYTGELFF. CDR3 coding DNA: TGTGCCAGCAGCCAATACACCGGGGAGCTGTTTTTT.

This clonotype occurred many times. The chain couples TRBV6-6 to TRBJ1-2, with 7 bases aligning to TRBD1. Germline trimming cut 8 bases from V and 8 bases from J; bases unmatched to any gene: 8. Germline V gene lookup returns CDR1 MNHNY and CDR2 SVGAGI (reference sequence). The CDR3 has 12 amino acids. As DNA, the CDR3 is TGTGCCAGCTTCACAGGGGCATGGGGCTACACCTTC. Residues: CASFTGAWGYTF.

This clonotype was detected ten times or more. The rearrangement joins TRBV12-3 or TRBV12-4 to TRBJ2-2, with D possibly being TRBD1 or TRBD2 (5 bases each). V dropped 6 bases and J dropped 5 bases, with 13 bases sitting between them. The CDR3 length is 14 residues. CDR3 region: CASSPRGWTGELFF. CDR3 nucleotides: TGTGCCAGCAGCCCCCGGGGCTGGACCGGGGAGCTGTTTTTT.